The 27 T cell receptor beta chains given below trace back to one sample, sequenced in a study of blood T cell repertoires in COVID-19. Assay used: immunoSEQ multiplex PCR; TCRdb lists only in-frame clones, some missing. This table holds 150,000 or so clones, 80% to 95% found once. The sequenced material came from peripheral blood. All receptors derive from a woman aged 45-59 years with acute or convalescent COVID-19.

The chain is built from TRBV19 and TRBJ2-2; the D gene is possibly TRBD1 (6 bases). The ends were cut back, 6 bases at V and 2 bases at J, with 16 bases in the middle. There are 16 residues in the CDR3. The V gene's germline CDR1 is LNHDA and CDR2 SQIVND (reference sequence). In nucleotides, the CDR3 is TGTGCCAGTAGACACTCCGGACAGAAAAACACCGGGGAGCTGTTTTTT. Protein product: CASRHSGQKNTGELFF.

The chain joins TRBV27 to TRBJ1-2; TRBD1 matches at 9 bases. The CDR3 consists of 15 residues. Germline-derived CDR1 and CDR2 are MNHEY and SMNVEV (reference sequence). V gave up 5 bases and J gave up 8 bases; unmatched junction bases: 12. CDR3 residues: CASSLGTGPLGGYTF. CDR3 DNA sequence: TGTGCCAGCAGTCTCGGGACAGGGCCTTTGGGGGGCTACACCTTC.

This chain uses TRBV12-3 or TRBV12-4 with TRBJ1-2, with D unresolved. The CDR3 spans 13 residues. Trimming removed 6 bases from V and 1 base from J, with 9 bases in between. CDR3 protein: CASSLGFNYGYTF. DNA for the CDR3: TGTGCCAGCAGCCTCGGGTTTAACTATGGCTACACCTTC.

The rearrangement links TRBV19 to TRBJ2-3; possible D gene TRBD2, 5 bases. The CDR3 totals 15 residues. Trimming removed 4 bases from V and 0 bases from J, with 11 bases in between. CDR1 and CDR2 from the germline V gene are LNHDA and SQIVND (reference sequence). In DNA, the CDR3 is TGTGCCAGTAGTACAAGGGAGCAGAGCACAGATACGCAGTATTTT. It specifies CASSTREQSTDTQYF.

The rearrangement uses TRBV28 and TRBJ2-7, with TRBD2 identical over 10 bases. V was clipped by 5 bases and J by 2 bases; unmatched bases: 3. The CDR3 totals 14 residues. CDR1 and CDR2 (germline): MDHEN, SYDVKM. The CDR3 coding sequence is TGTGCCAGCAGTCTAGCGGGAGAGACCTACGAGCAGTACTTC. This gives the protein CASSLAGETYEQYF. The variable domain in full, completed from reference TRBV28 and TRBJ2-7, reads DVKVTQSSRYLVKRTGEKVFLECVQDMDHENMFWYRQDPGLGLRLIYFSYDVKMKEKGDIPEGYSVSREKKERFSLILESASTNQTSMYLCASSLAGETYEQYFGPGTRLTVT.

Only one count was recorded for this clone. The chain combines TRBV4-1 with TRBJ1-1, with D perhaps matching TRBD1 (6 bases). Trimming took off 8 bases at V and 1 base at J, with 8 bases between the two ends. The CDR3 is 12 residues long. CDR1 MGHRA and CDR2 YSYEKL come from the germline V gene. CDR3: CASRRGNTEAFF. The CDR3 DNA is TGCGCCAGCCGCAGGGGGAACACTGAAGCTTTCTTT.

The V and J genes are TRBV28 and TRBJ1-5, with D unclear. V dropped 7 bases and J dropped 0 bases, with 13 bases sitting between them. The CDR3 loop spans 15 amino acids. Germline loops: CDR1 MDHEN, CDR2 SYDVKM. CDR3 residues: CASTYTEYSNQPQHF. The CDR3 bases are TGTGCCAGCACCTATACAGAGTATAGCAATCAGCCCCAGCATTTT.

This CDR3 reads CASSISGRGTGELFF. The CDR3 bases are TGTGCCAGCAGTATTAGCGGGAGGGGGACCGGGGAGCTGTTTTTT. The V gene is TRBV6-5, the J gene TRBJ2-2; TRBD2 agrees at 11 bases. Losses at the gene ends were 5 bases for V and 5 bases for J; bases not matched to a gene: 4. Germline V gene sequence: CDR1 MNHEY, CDR2 SVGAGI. CDR3 length: 15 amino acids.

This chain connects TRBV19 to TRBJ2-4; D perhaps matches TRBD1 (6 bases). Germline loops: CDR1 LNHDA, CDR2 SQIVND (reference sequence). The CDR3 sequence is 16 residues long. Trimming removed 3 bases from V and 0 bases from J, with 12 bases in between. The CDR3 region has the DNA TGTGCCAGTAGTATTCTAGGACAGCTAGCCAAAAACATTCAGTACTTC. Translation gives CASSILGQLAKNIQYF.

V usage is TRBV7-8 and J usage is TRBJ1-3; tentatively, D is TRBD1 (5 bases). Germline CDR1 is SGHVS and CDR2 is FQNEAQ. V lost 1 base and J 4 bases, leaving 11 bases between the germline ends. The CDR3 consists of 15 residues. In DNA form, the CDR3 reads TGTGCCAGCAGCTTAGGGTCAGGGTTAGGAAACACCATATATTTT. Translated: CASSLGSGLGNTIYF.

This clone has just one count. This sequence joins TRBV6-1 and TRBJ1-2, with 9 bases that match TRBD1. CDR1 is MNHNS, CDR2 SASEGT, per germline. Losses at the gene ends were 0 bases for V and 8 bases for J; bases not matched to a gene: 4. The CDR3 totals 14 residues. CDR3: CASSEAGTGTGYTF. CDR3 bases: TGTGCCAGCAGTGAAGCTGGGACAGGGACGGGCTACACCTTC.

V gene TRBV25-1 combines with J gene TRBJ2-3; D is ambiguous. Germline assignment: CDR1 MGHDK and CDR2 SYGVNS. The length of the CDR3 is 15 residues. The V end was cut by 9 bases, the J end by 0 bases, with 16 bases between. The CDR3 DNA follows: TGTGCCAGTACGCCGACCAGGCAGAGCACAGATACGCAGTATTTT. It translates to CASTPTRQSTDTQYF.

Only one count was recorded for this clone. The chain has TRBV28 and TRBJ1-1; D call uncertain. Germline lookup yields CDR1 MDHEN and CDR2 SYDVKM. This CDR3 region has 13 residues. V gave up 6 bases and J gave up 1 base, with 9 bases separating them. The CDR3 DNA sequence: TGTGCCAGCAGAGACGGAGGGAACACTGAAGCTTTCTTT. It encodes CASRDGGNTEAFF.

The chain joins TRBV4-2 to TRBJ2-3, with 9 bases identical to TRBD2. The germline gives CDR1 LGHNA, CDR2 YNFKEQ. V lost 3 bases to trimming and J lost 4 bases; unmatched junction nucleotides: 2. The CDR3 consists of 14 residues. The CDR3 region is CASSHSGSSDTQYF. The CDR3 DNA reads TGTGCCAGCAGCCATAGCGGGAGTTCAGATACGCAGTATTTT.

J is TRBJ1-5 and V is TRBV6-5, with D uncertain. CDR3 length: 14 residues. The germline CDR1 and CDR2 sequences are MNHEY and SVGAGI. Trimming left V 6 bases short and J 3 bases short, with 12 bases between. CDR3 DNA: TGTGCCAGCAGAGCAGGCGCCAACAATCAGCCCCAGCATTTT. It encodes CASRAGANNQPQHF.

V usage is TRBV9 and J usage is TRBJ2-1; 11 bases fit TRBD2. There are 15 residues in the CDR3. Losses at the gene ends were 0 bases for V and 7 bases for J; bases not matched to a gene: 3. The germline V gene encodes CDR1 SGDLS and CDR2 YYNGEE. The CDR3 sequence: CASSVDSGRGNEQFF. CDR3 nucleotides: TGTGCCAGCAGCGTAGATAGCGGGAGGGGTAATGAGCAGTTCTTC.

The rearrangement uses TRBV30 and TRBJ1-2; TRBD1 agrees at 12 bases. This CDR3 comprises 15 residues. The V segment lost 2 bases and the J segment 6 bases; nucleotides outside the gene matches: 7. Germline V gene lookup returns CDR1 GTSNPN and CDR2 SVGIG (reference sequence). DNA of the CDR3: TGTGCCTGGAGTAACCGGGACAGGGGGCCCAATGGCTACACCTTC. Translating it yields CAWSNRDRGPNGYTF.

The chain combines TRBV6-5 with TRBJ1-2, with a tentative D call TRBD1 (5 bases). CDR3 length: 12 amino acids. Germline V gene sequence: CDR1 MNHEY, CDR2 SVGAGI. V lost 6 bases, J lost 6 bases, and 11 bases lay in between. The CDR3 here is CASRQGWDGYTF. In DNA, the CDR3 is TGTGCCAGCAGGCAGGGCTGGGATGGCTACACCTTC.

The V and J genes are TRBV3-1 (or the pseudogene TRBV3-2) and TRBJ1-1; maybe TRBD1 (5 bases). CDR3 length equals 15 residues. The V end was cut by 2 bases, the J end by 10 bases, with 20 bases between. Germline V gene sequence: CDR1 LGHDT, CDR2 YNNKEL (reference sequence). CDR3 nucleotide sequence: TGTGCCAGCAGCCAATCCGGGGGAACCAGAACTTTAGCTTTCTTT. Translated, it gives CASSQSGGTRTLAFF.

CDR3 sequence reads: CASSDSLNRYGYTF. Written as DNA, the CDR3 is TGTGCCAGCAGCGACAGCCTCAATCGCTATGGCTACACCTTC. The chain joins TRBV5-8 to TRBJ1-2; TRBD1 is a possible D gene (5 bases). Germline loops: CDR1 SGHTS, CDR2 YDEGEE. V gave up 4 bases and J gave up 4 bases, with 14 bases separating them. The CDR3 is 14 residues long.

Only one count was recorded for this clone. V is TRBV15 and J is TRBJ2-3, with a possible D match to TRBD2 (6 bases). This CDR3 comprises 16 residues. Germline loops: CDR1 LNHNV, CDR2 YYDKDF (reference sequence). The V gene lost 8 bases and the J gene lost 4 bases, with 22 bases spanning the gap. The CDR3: CATAGPFGSGADTQYF. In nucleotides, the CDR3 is TGTGCCACCGCGGGGCCCTTCGGGTCGGGGGCAGATACGCAGTATTTT.

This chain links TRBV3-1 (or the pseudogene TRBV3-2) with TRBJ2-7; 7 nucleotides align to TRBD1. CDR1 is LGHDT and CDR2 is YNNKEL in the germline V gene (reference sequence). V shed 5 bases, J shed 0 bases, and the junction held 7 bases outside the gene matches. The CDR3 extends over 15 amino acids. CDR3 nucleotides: TGTGCCAGCAGCTGGGACGGACAGGCCTCCTACGAGCAGTACTTC. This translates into CASSWDGQASYEQYF.

CDR3 nucleotide sequence: TGTGCCAGCAGTTTATCTGCGGACACTGAAGCTTTCTTT. Its protein is CASSLSADTEAFF. The chain employs TRBV27 and TRBJ1-1; unclear D gene. CDR1 is MNHEY, CDR2 SMNVEV, per germline (reference sequence). CDR3 size: 13 residues. The V end lost 0 bases, the J end lost 3 bases, and 5 bases lay between the germline ends.

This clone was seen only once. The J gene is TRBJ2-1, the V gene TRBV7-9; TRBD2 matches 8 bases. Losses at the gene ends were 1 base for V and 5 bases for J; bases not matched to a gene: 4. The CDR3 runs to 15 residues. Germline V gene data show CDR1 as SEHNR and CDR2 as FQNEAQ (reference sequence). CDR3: CASSLVSLADNEQFF. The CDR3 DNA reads TGTGCCAGCAGCTTAGTGTCACTAGCGGACAATGAGCAGTTCTTC.

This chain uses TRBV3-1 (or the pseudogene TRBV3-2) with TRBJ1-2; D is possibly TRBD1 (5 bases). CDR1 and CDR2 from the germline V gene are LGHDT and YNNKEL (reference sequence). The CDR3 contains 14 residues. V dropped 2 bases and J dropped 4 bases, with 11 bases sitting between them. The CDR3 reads CASSQRGSIYGYTF. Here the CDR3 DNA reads TGTGCCAGCAGCCAACGGGGGAGCATCTATGGCTACACCTTC.

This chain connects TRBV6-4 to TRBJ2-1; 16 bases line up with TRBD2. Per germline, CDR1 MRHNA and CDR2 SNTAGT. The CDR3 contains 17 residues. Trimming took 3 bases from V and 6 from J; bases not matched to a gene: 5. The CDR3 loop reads CASSDVGTSGRVNEQFF. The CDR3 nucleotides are TGTGCCAGCAGTGATGTAGGGACTAGCGGGAGGGTCAATGAGCAGTTCTTC.

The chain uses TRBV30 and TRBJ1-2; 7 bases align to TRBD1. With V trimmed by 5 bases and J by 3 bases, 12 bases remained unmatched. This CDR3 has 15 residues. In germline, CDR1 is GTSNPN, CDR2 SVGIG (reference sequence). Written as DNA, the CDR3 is TGTGCCTGGGAGTCCGGGACAGAAACTGACTATGGCTACACCTTC. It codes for CAWESGTETDYGYTF. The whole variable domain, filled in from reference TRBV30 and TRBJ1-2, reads SQTIHQWPATLVQPVGSPLSLECTVEGTSNPNLYWYRQAAGRGLQLLFYSVGIGQISSEVPQNLSASRPQDRQFILSSKKLLLSDSGFYLCAWESGTETDYGYTFGSGTRLTVV.